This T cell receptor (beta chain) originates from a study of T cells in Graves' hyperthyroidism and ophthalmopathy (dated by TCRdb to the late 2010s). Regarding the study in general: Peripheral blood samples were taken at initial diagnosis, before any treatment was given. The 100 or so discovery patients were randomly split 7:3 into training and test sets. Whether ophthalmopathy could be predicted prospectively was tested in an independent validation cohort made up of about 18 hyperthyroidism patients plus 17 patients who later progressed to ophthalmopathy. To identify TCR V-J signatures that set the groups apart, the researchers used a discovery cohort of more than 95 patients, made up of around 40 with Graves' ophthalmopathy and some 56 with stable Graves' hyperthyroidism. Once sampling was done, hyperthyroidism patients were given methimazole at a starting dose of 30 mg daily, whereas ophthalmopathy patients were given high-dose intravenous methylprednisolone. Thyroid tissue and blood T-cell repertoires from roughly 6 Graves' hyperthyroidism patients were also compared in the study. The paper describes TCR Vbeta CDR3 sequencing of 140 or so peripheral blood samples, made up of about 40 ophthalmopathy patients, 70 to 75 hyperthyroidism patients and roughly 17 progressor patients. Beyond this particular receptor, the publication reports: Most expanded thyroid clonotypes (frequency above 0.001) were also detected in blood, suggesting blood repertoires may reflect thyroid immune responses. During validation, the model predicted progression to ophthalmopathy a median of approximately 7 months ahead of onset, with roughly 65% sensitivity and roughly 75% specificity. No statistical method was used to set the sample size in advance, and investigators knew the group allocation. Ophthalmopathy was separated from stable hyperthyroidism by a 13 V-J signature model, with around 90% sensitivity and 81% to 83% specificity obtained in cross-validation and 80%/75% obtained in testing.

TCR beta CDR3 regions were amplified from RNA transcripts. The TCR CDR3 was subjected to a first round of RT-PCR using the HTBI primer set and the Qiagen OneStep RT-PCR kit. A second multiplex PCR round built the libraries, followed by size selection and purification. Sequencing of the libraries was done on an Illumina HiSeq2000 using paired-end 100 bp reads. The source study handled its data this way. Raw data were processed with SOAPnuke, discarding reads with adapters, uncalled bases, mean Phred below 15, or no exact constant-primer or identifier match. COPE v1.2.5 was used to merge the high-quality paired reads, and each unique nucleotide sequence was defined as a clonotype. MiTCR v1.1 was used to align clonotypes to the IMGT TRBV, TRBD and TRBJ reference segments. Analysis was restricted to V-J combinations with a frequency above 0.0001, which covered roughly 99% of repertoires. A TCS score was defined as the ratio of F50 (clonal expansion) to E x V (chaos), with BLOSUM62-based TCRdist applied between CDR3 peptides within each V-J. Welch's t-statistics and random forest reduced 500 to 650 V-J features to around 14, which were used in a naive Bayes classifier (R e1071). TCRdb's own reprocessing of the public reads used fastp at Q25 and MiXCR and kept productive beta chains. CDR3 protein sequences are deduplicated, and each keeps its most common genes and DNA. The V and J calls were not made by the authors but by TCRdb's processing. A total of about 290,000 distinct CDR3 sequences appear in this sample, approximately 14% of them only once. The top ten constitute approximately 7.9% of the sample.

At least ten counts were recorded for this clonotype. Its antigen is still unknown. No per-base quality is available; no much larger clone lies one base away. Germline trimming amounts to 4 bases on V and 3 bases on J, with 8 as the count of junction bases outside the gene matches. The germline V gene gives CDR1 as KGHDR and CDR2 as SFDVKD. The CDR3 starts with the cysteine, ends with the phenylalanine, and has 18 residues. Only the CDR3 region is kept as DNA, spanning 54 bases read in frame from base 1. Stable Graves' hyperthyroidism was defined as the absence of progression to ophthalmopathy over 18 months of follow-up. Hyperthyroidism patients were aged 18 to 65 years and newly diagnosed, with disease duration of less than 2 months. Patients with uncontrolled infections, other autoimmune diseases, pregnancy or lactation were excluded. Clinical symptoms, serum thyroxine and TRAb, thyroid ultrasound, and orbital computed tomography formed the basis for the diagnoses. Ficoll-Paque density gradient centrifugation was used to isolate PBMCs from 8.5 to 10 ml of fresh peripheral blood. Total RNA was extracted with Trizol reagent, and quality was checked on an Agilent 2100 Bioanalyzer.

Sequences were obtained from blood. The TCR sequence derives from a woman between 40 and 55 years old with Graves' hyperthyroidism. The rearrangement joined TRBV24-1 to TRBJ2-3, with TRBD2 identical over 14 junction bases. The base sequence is TGTGCCACCAGTGAACCGGGACTAGCGGGAGTCGGTACAGATACGCAGTATTTT. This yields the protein CATSEPGLAGVGTDTQYF.